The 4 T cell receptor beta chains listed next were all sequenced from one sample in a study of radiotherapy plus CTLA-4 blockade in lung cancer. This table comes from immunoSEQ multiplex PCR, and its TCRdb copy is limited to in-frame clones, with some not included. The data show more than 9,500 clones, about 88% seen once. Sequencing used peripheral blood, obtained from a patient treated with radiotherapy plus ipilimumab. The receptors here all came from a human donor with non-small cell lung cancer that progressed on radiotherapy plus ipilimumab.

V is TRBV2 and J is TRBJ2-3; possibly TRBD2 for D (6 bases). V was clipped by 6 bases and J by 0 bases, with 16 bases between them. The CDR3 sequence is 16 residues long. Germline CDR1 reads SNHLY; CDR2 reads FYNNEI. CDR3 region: CASRSGTPVSTDTQYF. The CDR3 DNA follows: TGTGCCAGCAGATCTGGGACTCCGGTTAGCACAGATACGCAGTATTTT.

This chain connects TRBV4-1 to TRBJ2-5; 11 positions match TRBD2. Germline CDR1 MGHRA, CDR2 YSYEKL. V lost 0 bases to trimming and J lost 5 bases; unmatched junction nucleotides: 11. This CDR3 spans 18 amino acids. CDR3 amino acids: CASSQDLLAGGPLETQYF. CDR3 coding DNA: TGCGCCAGCAGCCAAGATCTGCTAGCGGGGGGCCCACTGGAGACCCAGTACTTC.

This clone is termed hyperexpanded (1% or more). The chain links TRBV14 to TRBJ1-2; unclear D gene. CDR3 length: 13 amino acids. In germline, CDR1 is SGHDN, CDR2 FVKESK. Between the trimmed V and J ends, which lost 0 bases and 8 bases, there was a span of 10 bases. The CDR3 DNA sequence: TGTGCCAGCAGCCAAGATAGGAGGCGAGGCTACACCTTC. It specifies CASSQDRRRGYTF.

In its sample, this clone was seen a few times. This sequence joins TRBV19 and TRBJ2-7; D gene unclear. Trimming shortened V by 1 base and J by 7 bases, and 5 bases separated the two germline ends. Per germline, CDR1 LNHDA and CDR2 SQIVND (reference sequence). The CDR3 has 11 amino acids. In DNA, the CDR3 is TGTGCCAGTAGTATAGCGGAAGAGCAGTACTTC. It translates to CASSIAEEQYF.